These 26 T cell receptor beta chains came from one sample sequenced in a study of T cell repertoires in cytomegalovirus infection. TCRdb re-called the reads through MiXCR, storing one row per CDR3 protein. The sample records about 740,000 distinct CDR3 sequences, 35% to 45% being singletons. Input material: PBMCs. The receptors stem from a human donor in good health (CMV status not recorded). Some clones in this sample may be carry-over from other donors' samples.

V and J are TRBV11-3 and TRBJ2-5; TRBD2 matches 9 bases. The germline V gene encodes CDR1 SGHNT and CDR2 YENEEA. Trimming took 3 bases from V and 1 from J; bases not matched to a gene: 3. The CDR3 is 15 residues long. CDR3 amino acids: CASSFTSGPQETQYF. For the CDR3, the DNA is TGTGCCAGCAGCTTCACTAGCGGGCCCCAAGAGACCCAGTACTTC.

This clonotype was observed a handful of times. The chain uses TRBV3-1 and TRBJ2-3; TRBD2 agrees at 10 bases. Germline CDR1 and CDR2: LGHDT and YNNKEL (reference sequence). V trimming: 3 bases; J trimming: 0 bases; junction bases outside the gene matches: 9. The CDR3 loop spans 18 amino acids. The CDR3 nucleotides are TGTGCCAGCAGCCAGCTTGTTAGACTAGCGGGTAGCACAGATACGCAGTATTTT. It encodes CASSQLVRLAGSTDTQYF.

This clonotype was picked up many times. The chain employs TRBV7-8 and TRBJ2-7; a weak D match, TRBD2 (6 bases). The germline V gene encodes CDR1 SGHVS and CDR2 FQNEAQ. Trimming removed 6 bases from V and 0 bases from J, with 12 bases in between. This CDR3 spans 14 amino acids. The CDR3 loop is CASRVSGSSYEQYF. CDR3 DNA sequence: TGTGCCAGCAGAGTTAGCGGTAGCTCCTACGAGCAGTACTTC.

This chain uses TRBV7-6 with TRBJ2-3; D not resolved. V dropped 6 bases and J dropped 0 bases, with 16 bases sitting between them. The germline V gene has CDR1 SGHVS and CDR2 FNYEAQ. CDR3 length: 16 residues. CDR3 amino acids: CASSLSGAVSTDTQYF. The CDR3 DNA reads as TGTGCCAGCAGTCTCTCGGGTGCGGTTAGCACAGATACGCAGTATTTT.

This sequence joins TRBV7-9 and TRBJ2-7; the D gene is possibly TRBD2 (6 bases). Germline CDR1 SEHNR, CDR2 FQNEAQ (reference sequence). The ends were cut back, 5 bases at V and 7 bases at J, with 18 bases in the middle. The CDR3 is made up of 14 amino acids. Written as DNA, the CDR3 is TGTGCCAGCAGCCGTCAAGGAGGGCTTGGGGAGCAGTACTTC. Translated: CASSRQGGLGEQYF.

CDR3 bases: TGTGCCAGCAACCCCGAGGTGGGCTCAACTAATGAAAAACTGTTTTTT. It translates to CASNPEVGSTNEKLFF. The chain combines TRBV6-6 with TRBJ1-4; no reliable D call. V was clipped by 7 bases and J by 0 bases, with 15 bases between them. The germline V gene has CDR1 MNHNY and CDR2 SVGAGI (reference sequence). The CDR3 contains 16 residues.

There are a few counts of this clonotype. The chain recombines TRBV5-1 with TRBJ2-5; 7 bases line up with TRBD1. CDR3 length: 16 residues. V dropped 0 bases and J dropped 2; count of bases not matched to a gene: 7. Germline CDR1 SGHRS, CDR2 YFSETQ. CDR3 sequence: CASSLAGRGQQETQYF. DNA for the CDR3: TGCGCCAGCAGCTTGGCCGGCCGGGGACAGCAAGAGACCCAGTACTTC.

This clonotype was detected a few times. The chain employs TRBV5-1 and TRBJ1-2; D may be TRBD1 (6 bases). Germline V CDR1 and CDR2: SGHRS, YFSETQ. This CDR3 is 14 amino acids long. Trimming stripped 4 bases from V and 6 bases from J, with 16 bases between. CDR3 in amino acids: CASSKQGLVNGYTF. CDR3 nucleotides: TGCGCCAGCAGCAAACAGGGTCTAGTCAATGGCTACACCTTC.

The chain employs TRBV7-9 and TRBJ2-2, with TRBD2 matching 15 bases. The CDR3 contains 19 residues. Trimming took 4 bases from V and 3 from J; bases not matched to a gene: 9. In germline, CDR1 is SEHNR, CDR2 FQNEAQ (reference sequence). The CDR3 spells CASSSQGLAGGLDTGELFF. CDR3 DNA: TGTGCCAGCAGCTCGCAAGGACTAGCGGGAGGGCTAGACACCGGGGAGCTGTTTTTT.

This rearrangement joins TRBV2 to TRBJ2-5, with 7 bases lining up with TRBD1. Germline trimming cut 6 bases from V and 7 bases from J; bases unmatched to any gene: 8. The CDR3 has 13 amino acids. The germline V gene has CDR1 SNHLY and CDR2 FYNNEI. DNA for the CDR3: TGTGCCAGCAGCGGGACAGAAGAATGGACCCAGTACTTC. Its translation is CASSGTEEWTQYF.

The chain is built from TRBV4-1 and TRBJ1-1, with TRBD1 as a possible D gene (5 bases). CDR3 length: 13 amino acids. Germline CDR1 reads MGHRA; CDR2 reads YSYEKL. Trimming shortened V by 11 bases and J by 5 bases, and 18 bases separated the two germline ends. The CDR3 DNA is TGCGCCTCCGGAGGGGACGTTAGTACTGAAGCTTTCTTT. Translated, it gives CASGGDVSTEAFF.

A few counts support this clonotype. The rearrangement uses TRBV11-2 and TRBJ2-5; D may correspond to TRBD1 or TRBD2 (5 bases each). From germline, CDR1 is SGHAT and CDR2 FQNNGV. This CDR3 is built from 15 residues. V was trimmed by 4 bases and J by 2 bases, leaving 14 bases between them. CDR3 coding DNA: TGTGCCAGCAGCTCCCCGGGACCAGAACAAGAGACCCAGTACTTC. It encodes CASSSPGPEQETQYF.

Comments on this clonotype: Since a much larger clone is just one base distant, this may be a read error. The chain links TRBV7-2 to TRBJ1-4, with unresolved D. Looked up from germline, CDR1 is SGHTA and CDR2 is FQGNSA. CDR3 length: 15 residues. V was clipped by 5 bases and J by 0 bases, with 10 bases between them. The CDR3 spells CASSLIPSTNEKLFF. CDR3 DNA: TGTGCCAGCAGCCTAATCCCCTCAACTAATGAAAAACTGTTTTTT.

The chain joins TRBV20-1 to TRBJ2-7; 9 positions agree with TRBD1. The J segment lost 5 bases and the V segment lost 4 bases, leaving 6 bases of the junction unmatched. Germline assignment: CDR1 DFQATT and CDR2 SNEGSKA (reference sequence). The CDR3 sequence is 13 residues long. For the CDR3, the DNA is TGCAGTGCTAAGGACAGGGGTAAGGACGAGCAGTACTTC. This encodes CSAKDRGKDEQYF.

Turning to this clonotype: The junction and the germline gene differ at one end; a read error may be behind it. The J gene is TRBJ2-7, the V gene TRBV6-1; TRBD1 matches at 7 bases. The CDR3 is 15 amino acids. Germline values: CDR1 MNHNS, CDR2 SASEGT. The CDR3 DNA sequence: TGTGCCAGCAGCGAAGAACAGGGGATACCCTACGAGCAGTACTTC. Translating gives CASSEEQGIPYEQYF.

This clonotype was recorded a few times. The chain carries TRBV27 and TRBJ2-1; tentatively, D is TRBD1 (6 bases). The CDR3 length is 12 residues. The V end was cut by 3 bases, the J end by 10 bases, with 10 bases between. Germline CDR1 reads MNHEY; CDR2 reads SMNVEV (reference sequence). The CDR3 region is CASSLGAREQFF. In nucleotides, the CDR3 is TGTGCCAGCAGTTTGGGGGCGCGGGAGCAGTTCTTC.

Of note for this clonotype: A read error is possible here, since a much larger clone lies one base away. J is TRBJ2-2 and V is TRBV6-6, with 9 bases lining up with TRBD1. The junction had 10 bases not matched to a gene; V was cut back by 8 bases and J by 0 bases. Germline V CDR1 and CDR2: MNHNY, SVGAGI (reference sequence). The CDR3 covers 17 residues. In DNA, the CDR3 is TGTGCCAGCGGAACCTGGACAGGGGAACCGAACACCGGGGAGCTGTTTTTT. Amino acids: CASGTWTGEPNTGELFF.

This clonotype has just a few counts. This sequence joins TRBV19 and TRBJ2-1, with 14 nucleotides matching TRBD2. The CDR3 covers 17 residues. Germline V lookup: CDR1 LNHDA, CDR2 SQIVND (reference sequence). V lost 3 bases to trimming and J lost 0 bases; unmatched junction nucleotides: 1. As DNA, the CDR3 is TGTGCCAGTAGTATCGGGACTAGCGGGAGCTCCTACAATGAGCAGTTCTTC. It is translated as CASSIGTSGSSYNEQFF.

The chain joins TRBV28 to TRBJ2-7; D possibly uses TRBD1 or TRBD2 (5 bases each). Per the germline V gene, CDR1 is MDHEN and CDR2 is SYDVKM. The CDR3 has 12 residues. Deletions cut 5 bases from V and 7 bases from J, with 12 bases between. The CDR3 DNA is TGTGCCAGCAGTCCCTACTGGGGGGAGCAGTACTTC. Protein sequence: CASSPYWGEQYF.

The chain joins TRBV9 to TRBJ1-2; a possible D gene is TRBD1 (6 bases). The CDR3 runs to 15 residues. V dropped 3 bases and J dropped 3 bases, with 15 bases sitting between them. From germline, CDR1 is SGDLS and CDR2 YYNGEE. CDR3 in amino acids: CASSGDIRTDYGYTF. CDR3 sequence (DNA): TGTGCCAGCAGCGGGGACATTCGGACGGACTATGGCTACACCTTC. The whole variable domain, filled in from reference TRBV9 and TRBJ1-2, reads DSGVTQTPKHLITATGQRVTLRCSPRSGDLSVYWYQQSLDQGLQFLIQYYNGEERAKGNILERFSAQQFPDLHSELNLSSLELGDSALYFCASSGDIRTDYGYTFGSGTRLTVV.

This chain joins TRBV28 and TRBJ2-2, with D possibly being TRBD1 (5 bases). This CDR3 contains 15 residues. CDR1 and CDR2 from the germline V gene are MDHEN and SYDVKM. V lost 5 bases and J lost 0, with 10 bases in between. Written as DNA, the CDR3 is TGTGCCAGCAGTCAAGGGGAAACGAACACCGGGGAGCTGTTTTTT. This gives the protein CASSQGETNTGELFF.

This clonotype was observed a single time. The genes are TRBV10-3 and TRBJ2-3, with a tentative D call TRBD2 (6 bases). The germline V gene has CDR1 ENHRY and CDR2 SYGVKD. This CDR3 region has 15 residues. Trimming removed 8 bases at V and 0 bases at J, with 15 bases between. The CDR3 sequence: CAIRGGTHSTDTQYF. In DNA, the CDR3 is TGTGCCATCCGTGGGGGGACCCATAGCACAGATACGCAGTATTTT.

The genes are TRBV28 and TRBJ1-3; D gene unclear. With 2 bases removed from V and 10 bases from J, the gap between germline ends came to 12 bases. The CDR3 spans 13 residues. Germline V gene data show CDR1 as MDHEN and CDR2 as SYDVKM. CDR3 coding DNA: TGTGCCAGCAGTTTAAACATCCCTGAGACCATATATTTT. It encodes CASSLNIPETIYF.

This clonotype has at least ten counts. V usage is TRBV12-3 or TRBV12-4 and J usage is TRBJ2-3, with 8 bases matching TRBD2. The CDR3 loop spans 16 amino acids. V lost 5 bases to trimming and J lost 4 bases; unmatched junction nucleotides: 11. CDR3 loop: CASSPPGRGGADTQYF. The CDR3, as DNA: TGTGCCAGCAGTCCCCCCGGCCGGGGGGGAGCAGATACGCAGTATTTT.

As for this clonotype: Germline is not matched at one junction end, which may reflect a read error. This sequence joins TRBV7-9 and TRBJ1-2, with D unclear. CDR3 length: 12 amino acids. The germline CDR1 and CDR2 sequences are SEHNR and FQNEAQ (reference sequence). The CDR3 reads CAGSAETRGYTF. CDR3 coding DNA: TGTGCCGGCAGCGCGGAGACTAGAGGCTACACCTTC.

Turning to this clonotype: Given a much more abundant clone one base away, this may be a read error. The V gene is TRBV7-6, the J gene TRBJ2-4; 7 positions match TRBD1. The CDR3 spans 20 residues. Germline CDR1 SGHVS, CDR2 FNYEAQ. The CDR3 nucleotides read TGTGCTAGCAGCTTAACAGGGGTCGTACTATTTTATCTAGCCAAAAACACTCAGTACTTC. This sequence encodes CASSLTGVVLFYLAKNTQYF.